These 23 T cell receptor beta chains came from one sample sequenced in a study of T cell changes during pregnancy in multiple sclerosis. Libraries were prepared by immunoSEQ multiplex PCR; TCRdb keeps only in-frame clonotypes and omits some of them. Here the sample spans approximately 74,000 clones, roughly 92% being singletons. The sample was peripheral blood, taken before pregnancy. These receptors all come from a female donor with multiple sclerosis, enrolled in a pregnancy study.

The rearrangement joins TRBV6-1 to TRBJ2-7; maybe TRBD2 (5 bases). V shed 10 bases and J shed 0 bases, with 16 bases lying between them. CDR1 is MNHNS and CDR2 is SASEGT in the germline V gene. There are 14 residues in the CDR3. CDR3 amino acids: CATKDSGNSYEQYF. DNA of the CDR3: TGTGCCACAAAAGATTCGGGAAACTCCTACGAGCAGTACTTC.

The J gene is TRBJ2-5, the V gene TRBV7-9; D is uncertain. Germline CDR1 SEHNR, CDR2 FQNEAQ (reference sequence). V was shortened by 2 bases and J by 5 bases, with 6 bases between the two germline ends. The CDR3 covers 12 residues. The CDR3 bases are TGTGCCAGCAGCTTATTCCAGGAGACCCAGTACTTC. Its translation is CASSLFQETQYF.

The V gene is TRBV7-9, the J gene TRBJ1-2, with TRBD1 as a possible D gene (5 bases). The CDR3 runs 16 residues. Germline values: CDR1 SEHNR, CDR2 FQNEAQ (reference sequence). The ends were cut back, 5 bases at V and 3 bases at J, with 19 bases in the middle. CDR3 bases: TGTGCCAGCAGCCGAAGGGACGGGAGTACGGACTATGGCTACACCTTC. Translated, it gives CASSRRDGSTDYGYTF.

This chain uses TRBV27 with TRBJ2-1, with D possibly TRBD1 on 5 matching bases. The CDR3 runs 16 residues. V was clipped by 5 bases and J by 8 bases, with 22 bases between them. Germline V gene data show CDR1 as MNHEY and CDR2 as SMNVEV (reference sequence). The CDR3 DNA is TGTGCCAGCAGTCAAAGGGGCGAACCTGGGCCGGATGAGCAGTTCTTC. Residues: CASSQRGEPGPDEQFF.

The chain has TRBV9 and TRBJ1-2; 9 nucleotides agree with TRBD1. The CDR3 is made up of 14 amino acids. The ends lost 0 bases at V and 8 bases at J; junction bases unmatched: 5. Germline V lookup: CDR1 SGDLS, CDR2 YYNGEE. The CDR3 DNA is TGTGCCAGCAGCGTAGGAAACAGGGGGCAAGGCTACACCTTC. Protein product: CASSVGNRGQGYTF.

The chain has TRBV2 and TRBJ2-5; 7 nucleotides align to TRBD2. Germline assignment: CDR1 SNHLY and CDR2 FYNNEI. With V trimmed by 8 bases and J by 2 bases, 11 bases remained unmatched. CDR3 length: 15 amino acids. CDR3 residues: CASRLYTSVQETQYF. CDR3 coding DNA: TGTGCCAGCCGACTATATACTAGCGTTCAAGAGACCCAGTACTTC.

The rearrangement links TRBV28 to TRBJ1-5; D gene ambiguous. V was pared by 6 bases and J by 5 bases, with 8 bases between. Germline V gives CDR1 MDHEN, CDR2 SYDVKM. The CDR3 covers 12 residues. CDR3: CASRQEDQPQHF. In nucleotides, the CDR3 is TGTGCCAGCAGACAAGAGGATCAGCCCCAGCATTTT.

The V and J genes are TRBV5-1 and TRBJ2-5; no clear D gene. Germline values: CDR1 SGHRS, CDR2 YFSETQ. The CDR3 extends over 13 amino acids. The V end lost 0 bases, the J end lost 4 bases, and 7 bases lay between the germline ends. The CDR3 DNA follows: TGCGCCAGCAGCTTGGCAGTTGGAGAGACCCAGTACTTC. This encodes CASSLAVGETQYF.

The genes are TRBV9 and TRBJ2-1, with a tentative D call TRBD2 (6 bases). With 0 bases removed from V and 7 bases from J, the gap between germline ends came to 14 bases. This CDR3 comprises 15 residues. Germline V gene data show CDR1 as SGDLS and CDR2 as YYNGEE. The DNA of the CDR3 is TGTGCCAGCAGCGTAGGGGGACTCCTTCGTAATGAGCAGTTCTTC. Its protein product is CASSVGGLLRNEQFF.

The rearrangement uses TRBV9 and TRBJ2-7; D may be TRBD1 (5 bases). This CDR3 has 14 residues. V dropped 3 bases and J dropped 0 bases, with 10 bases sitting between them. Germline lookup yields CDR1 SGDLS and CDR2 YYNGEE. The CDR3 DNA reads TGTGCCAGCAGCGGGGGCCAGGGCTCCTACGAGCAGTACTTC. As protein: CASSGGQGSYEQYF.

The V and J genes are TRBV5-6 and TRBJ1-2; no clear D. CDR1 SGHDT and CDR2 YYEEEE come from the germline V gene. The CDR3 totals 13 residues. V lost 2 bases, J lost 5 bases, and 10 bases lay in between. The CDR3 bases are TGTGCCAGCAGCTTAAGCAGGCAGTATGGCTACACCTTC. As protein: CASSLSRQYGYTF.

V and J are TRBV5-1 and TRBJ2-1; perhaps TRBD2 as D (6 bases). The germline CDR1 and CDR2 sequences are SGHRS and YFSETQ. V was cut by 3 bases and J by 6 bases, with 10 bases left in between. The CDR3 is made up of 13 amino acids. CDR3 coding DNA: TGCGCCAGCAGCTCCCTGACTAGCAATGAGCAGTTCTTC. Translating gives CASSSLTSNEQFF.

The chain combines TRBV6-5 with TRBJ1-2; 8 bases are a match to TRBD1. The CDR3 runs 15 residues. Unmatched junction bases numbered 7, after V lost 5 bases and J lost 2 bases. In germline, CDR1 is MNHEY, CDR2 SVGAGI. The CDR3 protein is CASSRTGGGNYGYTF. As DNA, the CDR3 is TGTGCCAGCAGTAGAACAGGGGGAGGGAACTATGGCTACACCTTC.

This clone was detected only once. The CDR3 here is CASSIGLVHEQFF. The CDR3 DNA is TGTGCCAGCAGTATTGGACTAGTCCATGAGCAGTTCTTC. The chain carries TRBV6-5 and TRBJ2-1, with 7 bases fitting TRBD2. J was trimmed by 8 bases and V by 5 bases; bases with no gene match: 6. CDR3 length: 13 amino acids. Germline V gives CDR1 MNHEY, CDR2 SVGAGI.

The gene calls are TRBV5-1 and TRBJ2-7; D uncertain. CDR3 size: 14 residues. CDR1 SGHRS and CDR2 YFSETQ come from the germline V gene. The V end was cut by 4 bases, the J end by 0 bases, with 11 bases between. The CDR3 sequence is CASSIRLRSYEQYF. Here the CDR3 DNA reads TGCGCCAGCAGCATAAGACTGCGCTCCTACGAGCAGTACTTC.

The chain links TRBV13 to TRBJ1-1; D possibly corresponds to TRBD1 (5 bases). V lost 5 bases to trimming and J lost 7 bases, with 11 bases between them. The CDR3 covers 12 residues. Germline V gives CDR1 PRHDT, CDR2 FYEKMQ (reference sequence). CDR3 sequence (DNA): TGTGCCAGCAGCCTCGGGGGAGGTGAAGCTTTCTTT. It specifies CASSLGGGEAFF. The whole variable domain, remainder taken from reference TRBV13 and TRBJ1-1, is AAGVIQSPRHLIKEKRETATLKCYPIPRHDTVYWYQQGPGQDPQFLISFYEKMQSDKGSIPDRFSAQQFSDYHSELNMSSLELGDSALYFCASSLGGGEAFFGQGTRLTVV.

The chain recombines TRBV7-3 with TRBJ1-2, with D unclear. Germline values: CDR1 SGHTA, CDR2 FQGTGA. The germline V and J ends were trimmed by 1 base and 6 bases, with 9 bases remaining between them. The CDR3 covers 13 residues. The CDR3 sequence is CASSLKQLHGYTF. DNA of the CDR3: TGTGCCAGCAGCTTAAAACAGCTCCATGGCTACACCTTC. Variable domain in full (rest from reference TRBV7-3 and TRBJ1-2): GAGVSQTPSNKVTEKGKYVELRCDPISGHTALYWYRQSLGQGPEFLIYFQGTGAADDSGLPNDRFFAVRPEGSVSTLKIQRTERGDSAVYLCASSLKQLHGYTFGSGTRLTVV.

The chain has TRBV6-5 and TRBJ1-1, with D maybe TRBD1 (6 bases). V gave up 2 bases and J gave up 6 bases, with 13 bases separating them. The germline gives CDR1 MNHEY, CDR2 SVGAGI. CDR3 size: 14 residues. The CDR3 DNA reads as TGTGCCAGCAGTTACGGGACACACGGGGCTGAAGCTTTCTTT. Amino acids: CASSYGTHGAEAFF.

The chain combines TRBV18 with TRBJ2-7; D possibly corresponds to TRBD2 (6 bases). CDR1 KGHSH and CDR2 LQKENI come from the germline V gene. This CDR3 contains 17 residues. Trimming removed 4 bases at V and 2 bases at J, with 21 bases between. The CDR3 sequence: CASSLIKTGGETYEQYF. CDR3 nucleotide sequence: TGTGCCAGCTCACTTATCAAGACGGGCGGGGAAACCTACGAGCAGTACTTC.

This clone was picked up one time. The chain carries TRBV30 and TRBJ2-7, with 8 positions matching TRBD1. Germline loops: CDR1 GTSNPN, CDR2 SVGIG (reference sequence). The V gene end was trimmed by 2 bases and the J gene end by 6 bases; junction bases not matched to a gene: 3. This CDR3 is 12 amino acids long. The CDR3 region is CAWSQGAGEQYF. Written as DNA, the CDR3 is TGTGCCTGGAGTCAGGGGGCGGGCGAGCAGTACTTC.

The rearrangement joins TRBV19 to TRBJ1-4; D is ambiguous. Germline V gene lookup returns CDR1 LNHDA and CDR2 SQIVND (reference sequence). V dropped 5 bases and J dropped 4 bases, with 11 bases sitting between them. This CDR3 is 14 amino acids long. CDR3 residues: CASSSLQFNEKLFF. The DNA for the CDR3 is TGTGCCAGTAGTTCATTACAGTTTAATGAAAAACTGTTTTTT.

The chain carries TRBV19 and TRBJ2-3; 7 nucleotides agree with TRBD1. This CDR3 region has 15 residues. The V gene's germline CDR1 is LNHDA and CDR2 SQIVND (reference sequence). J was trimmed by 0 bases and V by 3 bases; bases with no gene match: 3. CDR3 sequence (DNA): TGTGCCAGTAGTATCTTCAGGGGGAGCACAGATACGCAGTATTTT. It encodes CASSIFRGSTDTQYF.

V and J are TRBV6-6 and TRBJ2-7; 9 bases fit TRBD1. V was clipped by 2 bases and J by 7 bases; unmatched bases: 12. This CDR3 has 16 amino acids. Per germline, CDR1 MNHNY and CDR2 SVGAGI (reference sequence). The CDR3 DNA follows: TGTGCCAGCAGTTACCCTAGACAGGGGGGTTCGGGGGAGCAGTACTTC. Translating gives CASSYPRQGGSGEQYF.